This T cell receptor beta chain was profiled in a study of cytomegalovirus exposure and HLA in healthy donors. A word on this clone: What it binds is not known.

Primers: 60 Vbeta forward and 13 Jbeta reverse. The protocol was immunoSEQ multiplex PCR, while the TCRdb copy is restricted to in-frame clones and leaves out a portion. The profile covers around 140,000 clones, with roughly four fifths appearing a single time and about 7.4% taken by the ten largest. Study-level findings and limits: Some V segments, TRBV6-2 and TRBV6-3 among them, were indistinguishable and were therefore excluded. The study had only CMV serostatus as immune exposure information.

V gave up 10 bases and J gave up 10 bases; unmatched junction bases: 8. Germline V gene lookup returns CDR1 MGHDK and CDR2 SYGVNS. The CDR3 has 12 residues. The sequenced material came from PBMCs. The V gene is TRBV25-1, the J gene TRBJ2-1, with 9 bases identical to TRBD2. This receptor was identified in a woman between 50 and 59 years old in good health and CMV-seropositive. The CDR3 region has the DNA TGTGCCATGACTAGCGGATCAGGGGAGCAGTTCTTC. Translated, it gives CAMTSGSGEQFF.